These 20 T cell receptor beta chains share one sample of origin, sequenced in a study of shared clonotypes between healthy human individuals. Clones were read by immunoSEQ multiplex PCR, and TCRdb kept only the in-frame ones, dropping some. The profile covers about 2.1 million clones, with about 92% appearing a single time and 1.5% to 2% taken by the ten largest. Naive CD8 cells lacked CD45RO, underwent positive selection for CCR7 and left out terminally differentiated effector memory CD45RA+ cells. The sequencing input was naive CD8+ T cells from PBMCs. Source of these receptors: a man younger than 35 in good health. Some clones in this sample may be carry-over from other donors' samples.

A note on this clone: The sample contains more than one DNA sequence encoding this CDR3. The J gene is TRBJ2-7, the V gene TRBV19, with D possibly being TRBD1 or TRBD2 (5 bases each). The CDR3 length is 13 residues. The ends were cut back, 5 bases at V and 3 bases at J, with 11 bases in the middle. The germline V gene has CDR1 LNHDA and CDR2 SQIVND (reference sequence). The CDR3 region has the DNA TGTGCCAGTAGTTGGGGACGGGACTACGAGCAGTACTTC. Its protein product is CASSWGRDYEQYF.

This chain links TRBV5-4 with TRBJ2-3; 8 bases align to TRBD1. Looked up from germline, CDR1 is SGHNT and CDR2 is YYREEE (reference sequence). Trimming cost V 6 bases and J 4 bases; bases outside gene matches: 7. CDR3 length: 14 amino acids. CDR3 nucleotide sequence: TGTGCCAGCACCGATGGACAGGGTCCAGATACGCAGTATTTT. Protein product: CASTDGQGPDTQYF.

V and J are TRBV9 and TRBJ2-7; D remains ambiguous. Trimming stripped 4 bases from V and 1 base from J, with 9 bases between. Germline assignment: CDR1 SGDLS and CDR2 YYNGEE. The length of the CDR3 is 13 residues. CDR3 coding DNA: TGTGCCAGCAGCTCCGCAGATTCCTACGAGCAGTACTTC. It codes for CASSSADSYEQYF.

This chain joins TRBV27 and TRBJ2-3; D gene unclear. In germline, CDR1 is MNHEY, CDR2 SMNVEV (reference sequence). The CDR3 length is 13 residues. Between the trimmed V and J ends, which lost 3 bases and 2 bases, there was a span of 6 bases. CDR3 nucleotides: TGTGCCAGCAGTTTCGACGACACAGATACGCAGTATTTT. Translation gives CASSFDDTDTQYF.

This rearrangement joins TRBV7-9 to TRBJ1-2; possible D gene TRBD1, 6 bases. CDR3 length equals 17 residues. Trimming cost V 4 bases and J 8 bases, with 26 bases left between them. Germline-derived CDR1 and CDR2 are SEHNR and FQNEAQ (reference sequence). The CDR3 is CASSSRTDRFVGSGYTF. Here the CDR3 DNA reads TGTGCCAGCAGCTCGCGTACCGACAGGTTTGTGGGGTCCGGCTACACCTTC. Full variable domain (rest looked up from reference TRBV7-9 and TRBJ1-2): DTGVSQNPRHKITKRGQNVTFRCDPISEHNRLYWYRQTLGQGPEFLTYFQNEAQLEKSRLLSDRFSAERPKGSFSTLEIQRTEQGDSAMYLCASSSRTDRFVGSGYTFGSGTRLTVV.

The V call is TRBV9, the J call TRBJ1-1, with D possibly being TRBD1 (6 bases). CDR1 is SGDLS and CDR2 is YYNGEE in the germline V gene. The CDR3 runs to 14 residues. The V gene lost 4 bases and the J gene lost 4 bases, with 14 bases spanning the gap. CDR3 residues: CASSPTQGSTEAFF. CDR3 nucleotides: TGTGCCAGCAGCCCAACCCAGGGGAGCACTGAAGCTTTCTTT.

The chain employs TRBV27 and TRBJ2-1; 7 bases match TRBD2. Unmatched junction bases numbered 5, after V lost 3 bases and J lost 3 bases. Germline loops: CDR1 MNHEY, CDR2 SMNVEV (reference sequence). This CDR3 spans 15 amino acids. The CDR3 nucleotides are TGTGCCAGCAGTTTGTTCGCGGGAGTCTACAATGAGCAGTTCTTC. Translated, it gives CASSLFAGVYNEQFF.

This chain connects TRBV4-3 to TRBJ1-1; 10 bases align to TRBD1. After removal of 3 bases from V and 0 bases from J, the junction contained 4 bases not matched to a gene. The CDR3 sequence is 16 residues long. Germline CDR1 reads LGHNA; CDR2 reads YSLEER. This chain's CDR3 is CASSQGQGPLNTEAFF. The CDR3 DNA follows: TGCGCCAGCAGCCAGGGACAGGGGCCGTTGAACACTGAAGCTTTCTTT.

The CDR3 spells CASSGRVAGELFF. In DNA form, the CDR3 reads TGTGCCAGCAGTGGACGGGTGGCCGGGGAGCTGTTTTTT. V and J are TRBV6-4 and TRBJ2-2; no firm D call. V lost 4 bases and J lost 6, with 9 bases in between. Germline CDR1 and CDR2: MRHNA and SNTAGT. This CDR3 is 13 amino acids long.

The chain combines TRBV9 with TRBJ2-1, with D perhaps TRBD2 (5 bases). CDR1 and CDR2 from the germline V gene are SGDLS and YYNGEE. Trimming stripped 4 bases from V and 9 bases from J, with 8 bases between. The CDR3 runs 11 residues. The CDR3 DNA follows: TGTGCCAGCAGCCTGAGCGGTGAGCAGTTCTTC. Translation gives CASSLSGEQFF.

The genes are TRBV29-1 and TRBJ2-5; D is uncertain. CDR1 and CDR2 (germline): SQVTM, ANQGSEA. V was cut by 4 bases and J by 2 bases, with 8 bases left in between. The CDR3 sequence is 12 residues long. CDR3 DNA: TGCAGCGTTGTGACTGCTCAAGAGACCCAGTACTTC. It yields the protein CSVVTAQETQYF.

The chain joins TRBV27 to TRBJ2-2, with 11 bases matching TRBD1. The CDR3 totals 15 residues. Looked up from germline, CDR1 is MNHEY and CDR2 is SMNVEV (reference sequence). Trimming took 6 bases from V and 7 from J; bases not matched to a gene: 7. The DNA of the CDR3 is TGTGCCAGCAGGCGCCCGGGACAGGGGGTCGGGGAGCTGTTTTTT. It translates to CASRRPGQGVGELFF.

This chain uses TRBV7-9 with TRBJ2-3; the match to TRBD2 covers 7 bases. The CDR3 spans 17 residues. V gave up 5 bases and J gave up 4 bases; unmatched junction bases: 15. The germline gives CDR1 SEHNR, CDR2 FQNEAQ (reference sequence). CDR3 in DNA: TGTGCCAGCAGCCCTAGGGGAAGTAGCGGGCGCTCAGATACGCAGTATTTT. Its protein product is CASSPRGSSGRSDTQYF.

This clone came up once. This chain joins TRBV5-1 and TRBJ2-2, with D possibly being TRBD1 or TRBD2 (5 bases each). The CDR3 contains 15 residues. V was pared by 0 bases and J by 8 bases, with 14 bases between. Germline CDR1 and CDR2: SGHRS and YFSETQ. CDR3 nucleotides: TGCGCCAGCAGCTTGGCGGGGCCTGCATCTGGGGAGCTGTTTTTT. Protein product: CASSLAGPASGELFF.

This chain's CDR3 is CAWRLAGAVDTQYF. CDR3 DNA sequence: TGTGCCTGGAGGCTAGCGGGAGCGGTCGATACGCAGTATTTT. The chain carries TRBV30 and TRBJ2-3; TRBD2 matches at 10 bases. CDR3 size: 14 residues. CDR1 is GTSNPN, CDR2 SVGIG, per germline (reference sequence). The junction had 6 bases not matched to a gene; V was cut back by 3 bases and J by 6 bases.

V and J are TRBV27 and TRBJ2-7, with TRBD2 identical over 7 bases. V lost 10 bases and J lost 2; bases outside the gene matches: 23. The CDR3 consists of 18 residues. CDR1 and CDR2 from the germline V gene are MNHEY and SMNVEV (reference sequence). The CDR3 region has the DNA TGTGCCACTTCTGACATGGCGGGAGTGGAATTCAGGACCTACGAGCAGTACTTC. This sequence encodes CATSDMAGVEFRTYEQYF.

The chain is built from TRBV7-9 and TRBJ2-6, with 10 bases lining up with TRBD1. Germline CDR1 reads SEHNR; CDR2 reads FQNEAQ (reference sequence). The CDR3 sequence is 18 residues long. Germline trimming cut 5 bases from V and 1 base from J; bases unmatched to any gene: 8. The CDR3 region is CASSPWDRGKSGANVLTF. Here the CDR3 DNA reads TGTGCCAGCAGCCCGTGGGACAGGGGAAAGTCTGGGGCCAACGTCCTGACTTTC.

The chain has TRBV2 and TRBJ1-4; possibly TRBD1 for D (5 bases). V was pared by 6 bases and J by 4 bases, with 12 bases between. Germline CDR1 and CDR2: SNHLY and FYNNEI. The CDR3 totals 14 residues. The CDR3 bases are TGTGCCAGCAGAGACCCAGACAGTAATGAAAAACTGTTTTTT. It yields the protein CASRDPDSNEKLFF. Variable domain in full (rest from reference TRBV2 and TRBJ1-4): EPEVTQTPSHQVTQMGQEVILRCVPISNHLYFYWYRQILGQKVEFLVSFYNNEISEKSEIFDDQFSVERPDGSNFTLKIRSTKLEDSAMYFCASRDPDSNEKLFFGSGTQLSVL.

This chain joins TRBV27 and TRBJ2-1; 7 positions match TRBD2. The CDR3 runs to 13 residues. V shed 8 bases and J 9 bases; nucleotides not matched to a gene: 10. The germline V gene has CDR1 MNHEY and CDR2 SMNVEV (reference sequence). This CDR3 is CASLSGMSGEQFF. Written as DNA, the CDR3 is TGTGCCAGCCTGAGCGGGATGTCCGGTGAGCAGTTCTTC.

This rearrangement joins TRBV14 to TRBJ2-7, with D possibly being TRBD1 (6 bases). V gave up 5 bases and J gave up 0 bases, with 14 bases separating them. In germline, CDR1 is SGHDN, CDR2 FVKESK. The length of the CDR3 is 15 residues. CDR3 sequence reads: CASSSYRESSYEQYF. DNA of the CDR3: TGTGCCAGCAGCTCCTACAGGGAAAGCTCCTACGAGCAGTACTTC.